The present entry profiles one T cell receptor beta chain with its context. The antigen is undetermined. The sample originates from a study of cytomegalovirus exposure and HLA in healthy donors. Study observations and caveats: When the data were analyzed later, several of the most significant clusters appeared to be linked to common viral pathogens.

Germline V gives CDR1 MDHEN, CDR2 SYDVKM. The V gene lost 4 bases and the J gene lost 4 bases, with 20 bases spanning the gap. CDR3 length: 16 residues. The PCR employed 60 Vbeta primers together with 13 Jbeta primers. TCRdb's table, derived via immunoSEQ multiplex PCR, lists solely in-frame clones and lacks some. The table has about 140,000 clones, approximately 84% seen once. The TCR sequence derives from a woman between 40 and 55 years old in good health and CMV-seronegative. The sample taken for sequencing was PBMCs. V and J are TRBV28 and TRBJ2-7, with D perhaps matching TRBD1 (6 bases). The chain's CDR3 is CASSSLRGSRVYEQYF. The DNA of the CDR3 is TGTGCCAGCAGTTCCCTCAGGGGATCAAGGGTGTACGAGCAGTACTTC.